This TCR beta chain was obtained from a study of T cell responses to AZD1222 COVID-19 vaccine. General observations from the study: In all cases, repertoires were sampled only after the peak T cell response. Among those given AZD1222, only five or six were seropositive at baseline.

Profiled with immunoSEQ multiplex PCR; TCRdb holds only in-frame clones, not every one. The repertoire holds some 150,000 clones, more than 85% seen once, with about 1.6% in the top ten. V was trimmed by 6 bases and J by 0 bases, leaving 6 bases between them. Germline-derived CDR1 and CDR2 are LNHDA and SQIVND (reference sequence). The CDR3 is 13 residues long. Details on this clone: Its antigen is still unknown.

This sequence originates from an adult who received the AZD1222 COVID-19 vaccine. Sequencing used peripheral blood, obtained 28 days after the second AZD1222 dose. The chain recombines TRBV19 with TRBJ2-1; D remains ambiguous. The CDR3 DNA reads as TGTGCCAGTAGGAGTAGCTCCTACAATGAGCAGTTCTTC. It translates to CASRSSSYNEQFF.